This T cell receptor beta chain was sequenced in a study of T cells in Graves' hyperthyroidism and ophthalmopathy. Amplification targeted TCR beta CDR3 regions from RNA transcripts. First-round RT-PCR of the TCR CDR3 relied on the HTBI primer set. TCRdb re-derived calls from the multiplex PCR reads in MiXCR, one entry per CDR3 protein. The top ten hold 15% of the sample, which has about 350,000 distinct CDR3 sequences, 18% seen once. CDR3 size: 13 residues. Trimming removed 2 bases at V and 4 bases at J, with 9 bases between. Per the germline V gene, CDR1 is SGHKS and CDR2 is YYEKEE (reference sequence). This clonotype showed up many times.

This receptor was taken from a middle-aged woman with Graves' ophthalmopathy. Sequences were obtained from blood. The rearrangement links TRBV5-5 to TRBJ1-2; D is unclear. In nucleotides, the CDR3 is TGTGCCAGCAGCTTCCGGGTCCTCTATGGCTACACCTTC. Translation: CASSFRVLYGYTF.